The present entry profiles one T cell receptor (beta chain) with its context. This clone was seen many times. Its target antigen remains unknown. No much larger clone is present one base from it, and per-base qualities are unavailable. CDR1 and CDR2, per the germline V gene, are SNHLY and FYNNEI. V is reduced by 7 bases and J by 2 bases, leaving a spacing of 14 bases between them. From the cysteine up to the phenylalanine, the CDR3 has a length of 14 residues. Just the 42-base CDR3 DNA is kept, in frame starting at base 1. The goal of deep resolution MiSeq sequencing was a depth between 1 in 1 million and 1 in 200,000 T cells, and coverage averaged 10x per clonotype. TCR beta libraries were generated with the immunoSEQ hsTCRB Kit. Per the original workflow: The data were analyzed with ImmunoSEQ Analyzer and ImmunoSEQ Data Assistant, and V, D and J gene assignments followed IMGT definitions. Clonality was computed as one minus normalized Shannon entropy of productive rearrangement frequencies, ranging from 0 to 1. Public clonotype analysis was restricted to overrepresented clonotypes comprising at least 0.05% of each patient's repertoire. About a dozen age-matched healthy donor repertoires from immuneACCESS served as clonality controls. TCRdb retrieved this table from immuneACCESS and kept in-frame rearrangements only. Not all clones are present; in checked studies, unresolved V genes account for under half, and no reason is known for the remainder. V, J and clone size derive from that table, while D and trimming were established from the DNA sequence. For this sample there are about 160,000 clones; 81% appear just once. The ten most abundant clones make up roughly 1.9% of the sample.

This record comes from a study of cytotoxic CD8 clonotypes in ibrutinib-treated CLL (dated by TCRdb to about 2021). Turning to the overall study: The cohort included around 15 treatment-naive and some 10 relapsed/refractory patients; under 18 were IGHV unmutated. Samples at response were collected after a median of roughly 13 months of treatment, with a range of about 6 to 36 months. Cryopreserved peripheral blood mononuclear cells were obtained prior to treatment, at the time of response, and at either disease progression or sustained remission. Responses were partial in around 25 patients and complete in 2; after median approximately 69 months follow-up, 14 stayed in remission and about 12 progressed. All remission and progressive disease samples were collected while patients were still receiving ibrutinib. Samples averaged 255,043 productive templates and more than 85,000 productive rearrangements. Of the approximately 94 people in the trial, 26 had longitudinal samples available. Broader findings and caveats from the paper: At baseline, clonality was higher than in age-matched healthy donors and showed a strong correlation with circulating CD8+ T-cell counts. An increase in clonality was observed at ibrutinib response, with clonality remaining stable during sustained remission and falling back toward baseline at progression. Public clonotypes were rare and either shrank or stayed stable during treatment, and the rise in clonality at ibrutinib response reflected expansion of private clonotypes. Sustained-remission and progressing patients did not have matched sampling times, and lymph node repertoires were not examined.

The sample's time point label, in plain terms: about a year on ibrutinib. For TCR beta library preparation, 1.5 to 2.5 micrograms of genomic DNA were extracted from the cryopreserved PBMCs. Longitudinal blood samples from CLL patients on ibrutinib monotherapy were analyzed using high-throughput TCR beta sequencing. The patients were enrolled in a single-center, open-label phase 2 trial of ibrutinib monotherapy. The sequence came from a human donor with chronic lymphocytic leukemia. The V gene is TRBV2 and the J gene is TRBJ1-2; TRBD1 might be the D gene, on 5 matching bases. Source: PBMCs, taken after 12 months of ibrutinib treatment. In nucleotide form, the sequence is TGTGCCAGCACCGATGGGGCAGCGAACTATGGCTACACCTTC. Translated, this gives CASTDGAANYGYTF.